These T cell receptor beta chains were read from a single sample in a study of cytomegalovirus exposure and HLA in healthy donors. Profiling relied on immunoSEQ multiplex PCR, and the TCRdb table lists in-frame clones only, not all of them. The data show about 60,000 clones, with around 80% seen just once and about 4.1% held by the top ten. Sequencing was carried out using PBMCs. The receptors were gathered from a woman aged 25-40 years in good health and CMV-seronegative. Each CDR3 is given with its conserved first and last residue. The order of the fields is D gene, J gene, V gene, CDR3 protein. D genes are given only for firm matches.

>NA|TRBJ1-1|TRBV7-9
CASSRDLIRGTEAFF
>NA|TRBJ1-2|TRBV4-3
CASSHSRRGIGYTF
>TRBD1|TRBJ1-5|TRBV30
CAWRGTGENQPQHF
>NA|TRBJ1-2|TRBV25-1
CASSFRGAEGYTF
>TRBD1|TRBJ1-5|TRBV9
CASSVQGGVDQPQHF
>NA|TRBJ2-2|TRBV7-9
CASSLSNGGTGELFF
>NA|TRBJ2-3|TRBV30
CAWCRAQGADTQYF
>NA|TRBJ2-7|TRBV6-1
CASSRFRGQSYEQYF
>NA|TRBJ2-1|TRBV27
CASSPRQVNEQFF
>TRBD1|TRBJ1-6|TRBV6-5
CASQGQYNSPLHF